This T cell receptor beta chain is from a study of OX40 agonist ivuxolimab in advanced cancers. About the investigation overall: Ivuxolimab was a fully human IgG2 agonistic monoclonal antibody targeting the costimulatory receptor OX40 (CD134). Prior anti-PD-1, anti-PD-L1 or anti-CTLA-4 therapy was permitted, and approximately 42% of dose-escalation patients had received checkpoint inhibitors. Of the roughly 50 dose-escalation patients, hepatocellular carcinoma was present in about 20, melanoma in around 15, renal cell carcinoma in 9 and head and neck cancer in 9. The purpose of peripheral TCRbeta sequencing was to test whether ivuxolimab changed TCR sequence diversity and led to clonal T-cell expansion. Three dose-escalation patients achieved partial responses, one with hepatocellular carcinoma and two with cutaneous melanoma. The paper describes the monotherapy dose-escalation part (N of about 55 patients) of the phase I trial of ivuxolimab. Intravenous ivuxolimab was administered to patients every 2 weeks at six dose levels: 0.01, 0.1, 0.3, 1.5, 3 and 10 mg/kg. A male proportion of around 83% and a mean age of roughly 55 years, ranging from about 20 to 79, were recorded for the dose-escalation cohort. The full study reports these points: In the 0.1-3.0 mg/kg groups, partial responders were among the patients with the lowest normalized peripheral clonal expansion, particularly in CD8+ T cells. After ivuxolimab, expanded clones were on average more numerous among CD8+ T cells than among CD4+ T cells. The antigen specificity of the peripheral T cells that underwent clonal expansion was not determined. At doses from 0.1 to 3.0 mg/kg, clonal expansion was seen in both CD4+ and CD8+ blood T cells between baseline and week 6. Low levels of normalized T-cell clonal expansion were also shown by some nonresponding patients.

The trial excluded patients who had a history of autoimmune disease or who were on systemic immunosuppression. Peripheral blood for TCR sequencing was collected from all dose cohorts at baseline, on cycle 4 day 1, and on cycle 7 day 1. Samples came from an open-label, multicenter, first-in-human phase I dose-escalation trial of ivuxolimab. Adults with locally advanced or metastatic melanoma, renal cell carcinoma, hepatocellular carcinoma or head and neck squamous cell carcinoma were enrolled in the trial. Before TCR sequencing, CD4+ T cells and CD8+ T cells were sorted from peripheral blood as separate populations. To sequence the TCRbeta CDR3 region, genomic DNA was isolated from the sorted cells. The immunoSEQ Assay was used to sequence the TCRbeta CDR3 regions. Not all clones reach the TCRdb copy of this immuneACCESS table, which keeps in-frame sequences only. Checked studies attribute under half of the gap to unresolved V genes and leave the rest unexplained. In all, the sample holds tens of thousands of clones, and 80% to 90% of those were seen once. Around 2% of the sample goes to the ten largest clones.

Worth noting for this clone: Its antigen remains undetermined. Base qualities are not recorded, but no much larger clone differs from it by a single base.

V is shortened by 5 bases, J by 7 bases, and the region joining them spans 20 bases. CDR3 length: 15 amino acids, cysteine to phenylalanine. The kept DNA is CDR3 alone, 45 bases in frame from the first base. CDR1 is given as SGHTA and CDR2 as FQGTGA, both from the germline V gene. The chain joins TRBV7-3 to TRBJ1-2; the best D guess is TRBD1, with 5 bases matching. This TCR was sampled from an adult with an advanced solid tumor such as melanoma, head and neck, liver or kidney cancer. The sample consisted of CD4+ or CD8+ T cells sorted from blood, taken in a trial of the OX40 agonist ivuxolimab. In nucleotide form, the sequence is TGTGCCAGCAGCCTATCTGGGACCCTAGGTATTGGCTACACCTTC. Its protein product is CASSLSGTLGIGYTF.